Included here is one T cell receptor beta chain sequence, with context. TCRdb keeps only in-frame clones here, not all; method: immunoSEQ multiplex PCR. The data show roughly 64,000 clones, with roughly 80% seen just once and 2% to 3% held by the top ten. The germline gives CDR1 GTSNPN, CDR2 SVGIG (reference sequence). The length of the CDR3 is 14 residues. Between the trimmed V and J ends, which lost 1 base and 1 base, there was a span of 8 bases. These data belong to a study of OX40 agonist ivuxolimab in advanced cancers. The receptor's source is an adult with an advanced solid tumor such as melanoma, head and neck, liver or kidney cancer. This chain links TRBV30 with TRBJ1-3, with unresolved D. Sequenced material: CD4+ or CD8+ T cells sorted from blood, taken in a trial of the OX40 agonist ivuxolimab. CDR3 nucleotide sequence: TGTGCCTGGAGTGCGGGGAGGTCTGGAAACACCATATATTTT. This sequence encodes CAWSAGRSGNTIYF.